This T cell receptor beta chain comes out of a study of monozygotic twins with inflammatory bowel disease. Study findings and constraints: The authors note that differing immunosuppressive treatments may have added variability to patient repertoires.

Worth noting for this clonotype: No antigen is known for it.

The CDR3 runs 15 residues. From germline, CDR1 is SGHRS and CDR2 YFSETQ. TCRdb reprocessed the 5' RACE reads, with one entry per CDR3 protein and no DNA. The sample features some 440,000 distinct CDR3 sequences, with about 2.4% in its top ten. The TCR originated in a human donor with ulcerative colitis or Crohn's disease, or a healthy co-twin of an affected twin (not recorded which). This chain links TRBV5-1 with TRBJ2-5; TCRdb's D gene call, TRBD2, goes unchecked for lack of DNA. What was sequenced was blood. The CDR3 loop is CASSSSEAGVETQYF.